These 25 T cell receptor beta chains were all obtained from the same sample, sequenced in a study of shared clonotypes between healthy human individuals. Sequenced by immunoSEQ multiplex PCR; TCRdb stores in-frame clones only, minus some. The sample has about 730,000 clones, roughly 72% seen once. Sequencing was performed on memory CD4+ T cells sorted from blood. Subset indicated: CD45RA-negative fraction. The receptors originated from a woman aged 30 to 39 in good health.

This clone was observed a handful of times. The J gene is TRBJ2-3, the V gene TRBV20-1; D call uncertain. In germline, CDR1 is DFQATT, CDR2 SNEGSKA (reference sequence). CDR3 length: 11 amino acids. Trimming shortened V by 2 bases and J by 5 bases, and 5 bases separated the two germline ends. The CDR3, as DNA: TGCAGTGCTAGAAGGCAAGATACGCAGTATTTT. Residues: CSARRQDTQYF.

The chain is built from TRBV2 and TRBJ2-5; the D gene could be TRBD1 or TRBD2 (6 bases each). This CDR3 comprises 15 residues. Germline-derived CDR1 and CDR2 are SNHLY and FYNNEI. V dropped 5 bases and J dropped 5 bases, with 18 bases sitting between them. The CDR3 protein is CASSQQQGLAETQYF. Here the CDR3 DNA reads TGTGCCAGCAGTCAACAACAGGGACTGGCCGAGACCCAGTACTTC.

This clone has only a few counts. J is TRBJ1-5 and V is TRBV6-6; 7 bases match TRBD1. J was trimmed by 4 bases and V by 6 bases; bases with no gene match: 12. This CDR3 comprises 16 residues. From germline, CDR1 is MNHNY and CDR2 SVGAGI (reference sequence). Here the CDR3 reads CASRMPGQAGNQPQHF. The CDR3 DNA reads TGTGCCAGCAGAATGCCTGGACAGGCGGGGAATCAGCCCCAGCATTTT.

For this clone: This sample includes further DNA sequences coding for the same CDR3. This chain links TRBV7-9 with TRBJ2-7, with D unresolved. Germline V CDR1 and CDR2: SEHNR, FQNEAQ (reference sequence). The length of the CDR3 is 15 residues. Trimming took 3 bases from V and 1 from J, leaving 13 bases between them. The CDR3 nucleotides are TGTGCCAGCAGCTTGTCGTCCGGAGTATCCTACGAGCAGTACTTC. As protein: CASSLSSGVSYEQYF.

The chain couples TRBV5-1 to TRBJ1-3; D is unclear. This CDR3 comprises 16 residues. Between the trimmed V and J ends, which lost 0 bases and 0 bases, there was a span of 10 bases. Germline V lookup: CDR1 SGHRS, CDR2 YFSETQ. In DNA form, the CDR3 reads TGCGCCAGCAGCTTGGGACCGCCGGACTCTGGAAACACCATATATTTT. Its translation is CASSLGPPDSGNTIYF.

The chain recombines TRBV28 with TRBJ2-7, with 7 bases matching TRBD2. Trimming at V came to 3 bases and at J to 0 bases, leaving 8 bases not matched to a gene. Germline-derived CDR1 and CDR2 are MDHEN and SYDVKM. The CDR3 contains 16 residues. The CDR3, as DNA: TGTGCCAGCAGTTTCGGTGCGGGGAGGGCCTCCTACGAGCAGTACTTC. Translated: CASSFGAGRASYEQYF.

J is TRBJ2-3 and V is TRBV5-1; 13 positions match TRBD2. Germline CDR1 is SGHRS and CDR2 is YFSETQ. Trimming at V came to 4 bases and at J to 6 bases, leaving 11 bases not matched to a gene. There are 17 residues in the CDR3. The CDR3 loop reads CASSPGGLAGVSDTQYF. As DNA, the CDR3 is TGCGCCAGCAGCCCAGGAGGACTAGCGGGAGTGAGTGATACGCAGTATTTT.

This chain joins TRBV15 and TRBJ2-3; a possible D gene is TRBD1 (5 bases). V lost 2 bases and J lost 7, with 13 bases in between. Germline CDR1 is LNHNV and CDR2 is YYDKDF (reference sequence). CDR3 length equals 14 residues. CDR3 region: CATSRQVGPYTQYF. DNA for the CDR3: TGTGCCACCAGCAGACAGGTGGGGCCGTATACGCAGTATTTT.

This clone appeared a few times. This chain uses TRBV7-8 with TRBJ1-4; TRBD1 aligns across 9 bases. Per the germline V gene, CDR1 is SGHVS and CDR2 is FQNEAQ. V gave up 2 bases and J gave up 7 bases; unmatched junction bases: 17. CDR3 length: 19 amino acids. The CDR3 here is CASSLLTVNSGTGFEKLFF. CDR3 nucleotides: TGTGCCAGCAGCTTATTAACGGTCAATTCCGGGACAGGGTTTGAAAAACTGTTTTTT. The entire variable domain, with the rest obtained from reference TRBV7-8 and TRBJ1-4, is as follows: GAGVSQSPRYKVAKRGQDVALRCDPISGHVSLFWYQQALGQGPEFLTYFQNEAQLDKSGLPSDRFFAERPEGSVSTLKIQRTQQEDSAVYLCASSLLTVNSGTGFEKLFFGSGTQLSVL.

This chain connects TRBV28 to TRBJ1-4, with 9 bases that match TRBD1. J gave up 8 bases and V 4 bases, and 8 bases lay outside the gene matches. The length of the CDR3 is 15 residues. CDR1 and CDR2 from the germline V gene are MDHEN and SYDVKM. The CDR3 DNA reads as TGTGCCAGCAGTTCCCCGGGACAGGGAAGCGAAAAACTGTTTTTT. It yields the protein CASSSPGQGSEKLFF.

This clone came up once. The chain carries TRBV4-1 and TRBJ2-1; D remains unclear. Between the trimmed V and J ends, which lost 0 bases and 6 bases, there was a span of 24 bases. The CDR3 has 19 amino acids. The germline CDR1 and CDR2 sequences are MGHRA and YSYEKL. CDR3 residues: CASSQDSGAGVGLSNEQFF. In DNA form, the CDR3 reads TGCGCCAGCAGCCAAGACTCGGGTGCTGGGGTAGGCCTGAGCAATGAGCAGTTCTTC.

The J gene is TRBJ2-1, the V gene TRBV28; a possible D gene is TRBD2 (6 bases). V shed 5 bases and J shed 2 bases, with 19 bases lying between them. Germline CDR1 reads MDHEN; CDR2 reads SYDVKM. This CDR3 spans 17 amino acids. The CDR3 DNA follows: TGTGCCAGCAGTCCTCTGATGGGGCGGGATGCCTACAATGAGCAGTTCTTC. This sequence encodes CASSPLMGRDAYNEQFF.

The rearrangement joins TRBV27 to TRBJ2-1, with TRBD2 identical over 8 bases. The length of the CDR3 is 12 residues. The germline V gene encodes CDR1 MNHEY and CDR2 SMNVEV (reference sequence). V shed 0 bases, J shed 14 bases, and the junction held 3 bases outside the gene matches. This CDR3 reads CASSLSGGGEFF. The CDR3 region has the DNA TGTGCCAGCAGTTTATCCGGGGGGGGTGAGTTCTTC.

The chain employs TRBV15 and TRBJ2-5, with 7 nucleotides matching TRBD1. After removal of 3 bases from V and 2 bases from J, the junction contained 6 bases not matched to a gene. Germline V gene data show CDR1 as LNHNV and CDR2 as YYDKDF (reference sequence). This CDR3 is built from 15 residues. The CDR3 loop is CATSRGTQGQETQYF. CDR3 nucleotides: TGTGCCACCAGCAGGGGTACACAGGGGCAAGAGACCCAGTACTTC.

In the case of this clone: This probably arose from a read error, given a far larger clone one base away. Distinct nucleotide sequences in the sample also encode this CDR3. This chain joins TRBV5-1 and TRBJ2-1, with 10 nucleotides matching TRBD2. CDR3 size: 15 residues. Losses at the gene ends were 3 bases for V and 3 bases for J; bases not matched to a gene: 3. The germline V gene has CDR1 SGHRS and CDR2 YFSETQ. The CDR3 loop reads CASSSSSGSYNEQFF. The CDR3, as DNA: TGCGCCAGCAGCTCGTCTAGCGGGAGCTACAATGAGCAGTTCTTC. Drawing the rest from reference TRBV5-1 and TRBJ2-1, the complete variable domain is KAGVTQTPRYLIKTRGQQVTLSCSPISGHRSVSWYQQTPGQGLQFLFEYFSETQRNKGNFPGRFSGRQFSNSRSEMNVSTLELGDSALYLCASSSSSGSYNEQFFGPGTRLTVL.

The J gene is TRBJ2-7, the V gene TRBV4-2; tentatively, D is TRBD2 (5 bases). CDR3 length: 15 residues. Germline V lookup: CDR1 LGHNA, CDR2 YNFKEQ. V lost 1 base to trimming and J lost 6 bases, with 16 bases between them. For the CDR3, the DNA is TGTGCCAGCAGCCAAGCGGGAACTACCATGCTCGAGCAGTACTTC. Encoded protein: CASSQAGTTMLEQYF.

V usage is TRBV28 and J usage is TRBJ1-4; D gene uncertain. The CDR3 runs 15 residues. V lost 1 base to trimming and J lost 7 bases, with 13 bases between them. Germline loops: CDR1 MDHEN, CDR2 SYDVKM. The CDR3 nucleotides read TGTGCCAGCAGTTTATTGCTATCCTGGGGTGAAAAACTGTTTTTT. This encodes CASSLLLSWGEKLFF. Based on the CDR3 plus reference TRBV28 and TRBJ1-4, the full variable domain is DVKVTQSSRYLVKRTGEKVFLECVQDMDHENMFWYRQDPGLGLRLIYFSYDVKMKEKGDIPEGYSVSREKKERFSLILESASTNQTSMYLCASSLLLSWGEKLFFGSGTQLSVL.

This chain joins TRBV11-2 and TRBJ2-7; tentative D call: TRBD2 (7 bases). Trimming removed 1 base at V and 0 bases at J, with 13 bases between. The CDR3 is 16 residues long. Germline V gene lookup returns CDR1 SGHAT and CDR2 FQNNGV. DNA for the CDR3: TGTGCCAGCAGCTTAGGAGGGCGGGGGCACTCCTACGAGCAGTACTTC. Its translation: CASSLGGRGHSYEQYF. The full variable domain, with the rest looked up from reference TRBV11-2 and TRBJ2-7, is EAGVAQSPRYKIIEKRQSVAFWCNPISGHATLYWYQQILGQGPKLLIQFQNNGVVDDSQLPKDRFSAERLKGVDSTLKIQPAKLEDSAVYLCASSLGGRGHSYEQYFGPGTRLTVT.

A few counts support this clone. The gene calls are TRBV2 and TRBJ2-1; 8 bases agree with TRBD2. Trimming took 6 bases from V and 8 from J; bases not matched to a gene: 9. The CDR3 spans 14 residues. Germline values: CDR1 SNHLY, CDR2 FYNNEI. The CDR3 loop is CASSGAGEYDEQFF. In DNA form, the CDR3 reads TGTGCCAGCAGCGGAGCGGGAGAGTATGATGAGCAGTTCTTC.

The rearrangement links TRBV27 to TRBJ2-6; weak D call: TRBD2 (6 bases). The CDR3 spans 16 residues. Germline-derived CDR1 and CDR2 are MNHEY and SMNVEV (reference sequence). V dropped 10 bases and J dropped 1 base, with 17 bases sitting between them. CDR3 DNA: TGTGCCACTACACCGTTAGGGAGGTCTGGGGCCAACGTCCTGACTTTC. Its protein is CATTPLGRSGANVLTF. Based on the CDR3 plus reference TRBV27 and TRBJ2-6, the full variable domain is EAQVTQNPRYLITVTGKKLTVTCSQNMNHEYMSWYRQDPGLGLRQIYYSMNVEVTDKGDVPEGYKVSRKEKRNFPLILESPSPNQTSLYFCATTPLGRSGANVLTFGAGSRLTVL.

This clone was seen only once. The rearrangement uses TRBV29-1 and TRBJ1-1, with TRBD1 matching 10 bases. The CDR3 runs to 15 residues. Germline CDR1 is SQVTM and CDR2 is ANQGSEA. The ends lost 4 bases at V and 1 base at J; junction bases unmatched: 6. The CDR3 sequence: CSVGTGGSRNTEAFF. The CDR3 nucleotides read TGCAGCGTTGGGACAGGGGGGAGCCGGAACACTGAAGCTTTCTTT.

This chain uses TRBV18 with TRBJ1-2, with unresolved D. With 6 bases removed from V and 5 bases from J, the gap between germline ends came to 16 bases. Germline V gene sequence: CDR1 KGHSH, CDR2 LQKENI. The CDR3 runs to 14 residues. CDR3 DNA: TGTGCCAGCTCGCCCGCCTCGGGGATGTATGGCTACACCTTC. Protein product: CASSPASGMYGYTF.

This chain connects TRBV7-8 to TRBJ1-4; possible D gene TRBD1, 6 bases. Trimming removed 3 bases from V and 7 bases from J, with 6 bases in between. Per germline, CDR1 SGHVS and CDR2 FQNEAQ. The CDR3 covers 12 residues. For the CDR3, the DNA is TGTGCCAGCAGCTTGACAGGTGAAAAACTGTTTTTT. This codes for CASSLTGEKLFF.

This clone was detected only once. The chain has TRBV19 and TRBJ2-1; 7 bases line up with TRBD1. Germline V lookup: CDR1 LNHDA, CDR2 SQIVND (reference sequence). The CDR3 covers 14 residues. Unmatched junction bases numbered 8, after V lost 5 bases and J lost 7 bases. This CDR3 is CASSRRDRKNEQFF. The CDR3 bases are TGTGCCAGTAGTCGACGGGACAGAAAAAATGAGCAGTTCTTC. The full variable domain, rest sourced from reference TRBV19 and TRBJ2-1, is DGGITQSPKYLFRKEGQNVTLSCEQNLNHDAMYWYRQDPGQGLRLIYYSQIVNDFQKGDIAEGYSVSREKKESFPLTVTSAQKNPTAFYLCASSRRDRKNEQFFGPGTRLTVL.

To note about this clone: This specimen includes other DNA sequences encoding the same CDR3. The rearrangement uses TRBV11-2 and TRBJ1-4; TRBD1 matches 8 bases. Trimming at V came to 1 base and at J to 8 bases, leaving 3 bases not matched to a gene. This CDR3 comprises 14 residues. The germline gives CDR1 SGHAT, CDR2 FQNNGV. CDR3: CASSLGQGAEKLFF. The CDR3, as DNA: TGTGCCAGCAGCTTAGGGCAGGGGGCCGAAAAACTGTTTTTT. The complete variable domain, with remaining parts taken from reference TRBV11-2 and TRBJ1-4, reads EAGVAQSPRYKIIEKRQSVAFWCNPISGHATLYWYQQILGQGPKLLIQFQNNGVVDDSQLPKDRFSAERLKGVDSTLKIQPAKLEDSAVYLCASSLGQGAEKLFFGSGTQLSVL.